The clone carrying this TCR beta chain showed up just a few times. What it binds is not known. The sample originates from a study of blood T cells in healthy people across ages. Regarding the study as a whole: Per million T cells, TCR beta diversity dropped about linearly as age rose.

Germline loops: CDR1 SGHRS, CDR2 YFSETQ. V was trimmed by 1 base and J by 5 bases, leaving 12 bases between them. The CDR3 has 15 residues. For the second PCR, which ran for 7 to 11 cycles, a sample-barcoded 5' primer and a J-beta primer mix were used. TCRdb processed the 5' RACE reads anew with MiXCR; each CDR3 protein has one entry. This sample has around 870,000 distinct CDR3 sequences, with less than 35% found just once. Sequenced material: blood. This receptor was obtained from a woman older than 75 in good health. V usage is TRBV5-1 and J usage is TRBJ1-4, with no clear D. CDR3 DNA sequence: TGCGCCAGCAGCTTGCAAGGGAATCGGAATGAAAAACTGTTTTTT. This translates into CASSLQGNRNEKLFF. The whole variable domain, remainder taken from reference TRBV5-1 and TRBJ1-4, is KAGVTQTPRYLIKTRGQQVTLSCSPISGHRSVSWYQQTPGQGLQFLFEYFSETQRNKGNFPGRFSGRQFSNSRSEMNVSTLELGDSALYLCASSLQGNRNEKLFFGSGTQLSVL.